This T cell receptor beta chain is from a study of low-dose radiotherapy and immunotherapy resistance in tumors. Across the whole study: Cohort 2, a group dosed every two weeks at 1 Gy per fraction, received 13 Gy in total over 26 weeks. One day prior to radiation and immunotherapy, intravenous cyclophosphamide at 200 mg/m2 was given, repeated every two weeks.

The germline V gene encodes CDR1 ENHRY and CDR2 SYGVKD. The CDR3 is made up of 13 amino acids. The V gene lost 5 bases and the J gene lost 4 bases, with 11 bases spanning the gap. In its sample, this clonotype was seen many times. The time point: before trial treatment. Donors received a regimen that comprised nivolumab, ipilimumab, aspirin, low-dose cyclophosphamide and low-dose radiotherapy. Patients with advanced, tumor-infiltrating lymphocyte-negative solid tumors were eligible. TRAV- and TRBV-specific primers were used for first-strand cDNA, which covered alpha and beta chains. Both a constant-region primer and a V-primer adapter served to amplify TCRs across roughly 22 PCR cycles. MiXCR, run by TCRdb on the reads, gives a single entry per CDR3 protein. There are around 99,000 distinct CDR3 sequences in the sample; roughly 9% occur only once, and 0.95% to 1.3% lies in the top ten.

The specimen was PBMCs, collected before treatment. The sequence was collected from a male donor with prostate cancer. The chain uses TRBV10-3 and TRBJ1-2; a weak D match, TRBD1 (6 bases). CDR3 nucleotide sequence: TGTGCCATCAGTACAGGGATCATCTATGGCTACACCTTC. Encoded protein: CAISTGIIYGYTF.